These 26 T cell receptor beta chains were sequenced from one sample in a study of cytomegalovirus exposure and HLA in healthy donors. PCR primers comprised 60 Vbeta and 13 Jbeta primers. TCRdb's table, derived via immunoSEQ multiplex PCR, lists solely in-frame clones and lacks some. The sample has around 150,000 clones; 70% to 80% are singletons. The sample was PBMCs. These receptors all stem from a male donor in good health and CMV-seronegative.

The CDR3 DNA is TGTGCCAGCAGGCCCGACAGGGGTAAAGCTTTCTTT. Its translation is CASRPDRGKAFF. The J gene is TRBJ1-1, the V gene TRBV7-2; 8 nucleotides agree with TRBD1. Germline values: CDR1 SGHTA, CDR2 FQGNSA. CDR3 length: 12 amino acids. V shed 6 bases and J 9 bases; nucleotides not matched to a gene: 6.

This clone was observed once. The chain recombines TRBV4-1 with TRBJ1-2; TRBD1 matches at 7 bases. The ends lost 3 bases at V and 5 bases at J; junction bases unmatched: 6. In germline, CDR1 is MGHRA, CDR2 YSYEKL. This CDR3 is built from 14 residues. CDR3 amino acids: CASSQTGIQYGYTF. The CDR3 coding sequence is TGCGCCAGCAGCCAGACAGGGATACAATATGGCTACACCTTC.

The chain employs TRBV4-2 and TRBJ2-7; TRBD2 agrees at 7 bases. V shed 0 bases and J 0 bases; nucleotides not matched to a gene: 2. Germline V gene data show CDR1 as LGHNA and CDR2 as YNFKEQ. The CDR3 consists of 15 residues. For the CDR3, the DNA is TGTGCCAGCAGCCAAGAGGGGGGGAGCTCCTACGAGCAGTACTTC. Its protein product is CASSQEGGSSYEQYF.

This chain connects TRBV5-4 to TRBJ2-3; TRBD1 is a possible D gene (6 bases). Germline CDR1 and CDR2: SGHNT and YYREEE (reference sequence). This CDR3 comprises 16 residues. Trimming left V 0 bases short and J 2 bases short, with 13 bases between. For the CDR3, the DNA is TGTGCCAGCAGCTTGGTAGGGACACAATTCACAGATACGCAGTATTTT. Translating gives CASSLVGTQFTDTQYF.

The rearrangement joins TRBV7-2 to TRBJ1-5, with D possibly matching TRBD1 (6 bases). V gave up 6 bases and J gave up 6 bases, with 12 bases separating them. The CDR3 sequence is 13 residues long. The germline CDR1 and CDR2 sequences are SGHTA and FQGNSA. CDR3 loop: CASSLRGTQPQHF. Written as DNA, the CDR3 is TGTGCCAGCAGTTTAAGGGGGACTCAGCCCCAGCATTTT.

This sequence joins TRBV7-2 and TRBJ2-1; D uncertain. CDR3 size: 11 residues. The germline V gene encodes CDR1 SGHTA and CDR2 FQGNSA. V lost 7 bases, J lost 6 bases, and 7 bases lay in between. The CDR3 sequence: CASTTTNEQFF. The CDR3 nucleotides are TGTGCCAGCACCACTACCAATGAGCAGTTCTTC.

The V call is TRBV4-1, the J call TRBJ2-1; no definite D call. V was trimmed by 4 bases and J by 4 bases, leaving 14 bases between them. Per germline, CDR1 MGHRA and CDR2 YSYEKL. The CDR3 has 15 amino acids. The CDR3 region is CASSRPNPSYNEQFF. The CDR3, as DNA: TGCGCCAGCAGCCGCCCTAACCCCTCGTACAATGAGCAGTTCTTC.

This clone was picked up a small number of times. The chain recombines TRBV5-4 with TRBJ1-6; tentatively, D is TRBD1 (5 bases). This CDR3 is 14 amino acids long. V was shortened by 0 bases and J by 8 bases, with 9 bases between the two germline ends. Germline V gives CDR1 SGHNT, CDR2 YYREEE (reference sequence). CDR3 amino acids: CASSLVGEDSPLHF. CDR3 coding DNA: TGTGCCAGCAGCTTGGTAGGGGAGGATTCACCCCTCCACTTT.

V gene TRBV7-8 combines with J gene TRBJ1-1; no reliable D call. Trimming cost V 1 base and J 0 bases, with 18 bases left between them. CDR3 size: 18 residues. From germline, CDR1 is SGHVS and CDR2 FQNEAQ. CDR3 in amino acids: CASSLVGGIILMNTEAFF. CDR3 sequence (DNA): TGTGCCAGCAGCTTAGTGGGAGGGATCATATTAATGAACACTGAAGCTTTCTTT.

The chain couples TRBV5-6 to TRBJ2-7; D is undetermined. The CDR3 covers 11 residues. The V gene lost 2 bases and the J gene lost 4 bases, with 4 bases spanning the gap. Germline V gene data show CDR1 as SGHDT and CDR2 as YYEEEE. CDR3 in amino acids: CASSFSYEQYF. The CDR3 coding sequence is TGTGCCAGCAGCTTCAGTTACGAGCAGTACTTC.

This chain connects TRBV27 to TRBJ2-3, with 9 bases aligning to TRBD1. This CDR3 has 14 amino acids. Per germline, CDR1 MNHEY and CDR2 SMNVEV (reference sequence). V shed 1 base and J 5 bases; nucleotides not matched to a gene: 1. CDR3 amino acids: CASSLYRGRDTQYF. As DNA, the CDR3 is TGTGCCAGCAGTTTATACAGGGGGCGAGATACGCAGTATTTT.

This clone appeared once. The chain is built from TRBV6-1 and TRBJ2-5, with 7 positions matching TRBD1. CDR1 MNHNS and CDR2 SASEGT come from the germline V gene. The V and J ends lost 2 bases and 9 bases, in that order; junction bases with no gene match: 6. The CDR3 has 13 residues. This chain's CDR3 is CASSENRGSAQYF. In DNA, the CDR3 is TGTGCCAGCAGTGAAAACAGGGGCTCGGCCCAGTACTTC.

The V and J genes are TRBV19 and TRBJ1-5; a weak D match, TRBD1 (5 bases). Germline values: CDR1 LNHDA, CDR2 SQIVND (reference sequence). The V and J ends lost 3 bases and 5 bases respectively, with 17 bases between them. The CDR3 runs to 16 residues. CDR3 sequence: CASSIKAGGAYQPQHF. The CDR3 nucleotides are TGTGCCAGTAGTATTAAGGCCGGCGGGGCTTATCAGCCCCAGCATTTT.

The V and J genes are TRBV28 and TRBJ1-2; TRBD1 matches 7 bases. CDR1 and CDR2 (germline): MDHEN, SYDVKM. V dropped 4 bases and J dropped 2; count of bases not matched to a gene: 7. CDR3 size: 15 residues. The CDR3 DNA follows: TGTGCCAGCAGTTCCCTGACAGGGCTAAACTATGGCTACACCTTC. Protein sequence: CASSSLTGLNYGYTF.

The chain combines TRBV4-3 with TRBJ2-1; the match to TRBD1 covers 8 bases. CDR1 is LGHNA, CDR2 YSLEER, per germline. Trimming at V came to 5 bases and at J to 8 bases, leaving 11 bases not matched to a gene. The CDR3 loop spans 15 amino acids. As DNA, the CDR3 is TGCGCCAGCAGCGTCAGGGGGCTAGCTTCGGATGAGCAGTTCTTC. Translation gives CASSVRGLASDEQFF.

As regards this clone: The sample has other DNA sequences that encode this CDR3 too. The V gene is TRBV27, the J gene TRBJ1-1; no clear D gene. V was clipped by 0 bases and J by 3 bases, with 5 bases between them. Germline CDR1 is MNHEY and CDR2 is SMNVEV (reference sequence). The length of the CDR3 is 13 residues. CDR3 loop: CASSLSRYTEAFF. The CDR3 nucleotides are TGTGCCAGCAGTTTATCCAGGTACACTGAAGCTTTCTTT.

The chain employs TRBV6-5 and TRBJ2-5; the match to TRBD2 covers 8 bases. CDR3 length: 15 amino acids. The germline CDR1 and CDR2 sequences are MNHEY and SVGAGI. V gave up 2 bases and J gave up 5 bases; unmatched junction bases: 7. The CDR3 sequence is CASSYDSGEWETQYF. The DNA for the CDR3 is TGTGCCAGCAGTTACGATAGCGGGGAGTGGGAGACCCAGTACTTC.

This clone has just one count. For the CDR3, the DNA is TGTGCCAGCAGCCCACAGGGGGGGCGAGATGGAAACACCATATATTTT. This sequence encodes CASSPQGGRDGNTIYF. The chain couples TRBV4-2 to TRBJ1-3; TRBD1 matches 8 bases. Germline V gives CDR1 LGHNA, CDR2 YNFKEQ. This CDR3 region has 16 residues. With V trimmed by 4 bases and J by 3 bases, 8 bases remained unmatched.

In this sample, this clone turned up a few times. The chain has TRBV29-1 and TRBJ1-2; 12 nucleotides line up with TRBD1. The CDR3 runs 15 residues. The germline CDR1 and CDR2 sequences are SQVTM and ANQGSEA. V trimming: 4 bases; J trimming: 5 bases; junction bases outside the gene matches: 8. The CDR3 spells CSVGGGTGGSYGYTF. In nucleotides, the CDR3 is TGCAGCGTTGGGGGGGGGACAGGGGGCAGTTATGGCTACACCTTC.

This clone was observed a single time. Within the sample, other DNA sequences also encode this same CDR3. V is TRBV7-2 and J is TRBJ1-2; TRBD1 might be the D (5 bases). In germline, CDR1 is SGHTA, CDR2 FQGNSA. V was trimmed by 5 bases and J by 0 bases, leaving 13 bases between them. CDR3 length: 15 residues. CDR3 bases: TGTGCCAGCAGCCTAGGGGCAGGCACTAACTATGGCTACACCTTC. Protein product: CASSLGAGTNYGYTF. Full variable domain (outside the CDR3, taken from reference TRBV7-2 and TRBJ1-2): GAGVSQSPSNKVTEKGKDVELRCDPISGHTALYWYRQSLGQGLEFLIYFQGNSAPDKSGLPSDRFSAERTGGSVSTLTIQRTQQEDSAVYLCASSLGAGTNYGYTFGSGTRLTVV.

The chain joins TRBV7-2 to TRBJ2-3, with 10 bases fitting TRBD1. Germline CDR1 SGHTA, CDR2 FQGNSA. The CDR3 spans 21 residues. The J segment lost 2 bases and the V segment lost 0 bases, leaving 17 bases of the junction unmatched. This CDR3 reads CASSLATGTGADINLTDTQYF. The DNA of the CDR3 is TGTGCCAGCAGCTTAGCGACCGGGACAGGGGCCGATATAAACCTCACAGATACGCAGTATTTT.

This clone is a singleton in its sample. The V and J genes are TRBV9 and TRBJ2-5; D may be TRBD2 (6 bases). Matching the DNA end better, TRBJ2-7 makes the J call doubtful. This CDR3 comprises 14 residues. Germline loops: CDR1 SGDLS, CDR2 YYNGEE. This CDR3 is CASSLGLQGYEQYF. The CDR3 nucleotides read TGTGCCAGCAGCTTGGGACTTCAAGGCTACGAGCAGTACTTC.

The rearrangement links TRBV19 to TRBJ1-1; D remains ambiguous. The length of the CDR3 is 14 residues. The germline V gene encodes CDR1 LNHDA and CDR2 SQIVND (reference sequence). With 6 bases removed from V and 6 bases from J, the gap between germline ends came to 17 bases. In DNA form, the CDR3 reads TGTGCCAGTAGATTTCGGGTCGGGATCGCTGAAGCTTTCTTT. As protein: CASRFRVGIAEAFF. Full variable domain (missing parts from reference TRBV19 and TRBJ1-1): DGGITQSPKYLFRKEGQNVTLSCEQNLNHDAMYWYRQDPGQGLRLIYYSQIVNDFQKGDIAEGYSVSREKKESFPLTVTSAQKNPTAFYLCASRFRVGIAEAFFGQGTRLTVV.

This clone has a handful of counts. The V and J genes are TRBV7-6 and TRBJ2-2; 8 positions match TRBD1. The CDR3 covers 17 residues. Trimming cost V 0 bases and J 4 bases; bases outside gene matches: 7. Germline lookup yields CDR1 SGHVS and CDR2 FNYEAQ. The DNA of the CDR3 is TGTGCCAGCAGCTTAGCACCGGGACAGGACAGCACCGGGGAGCTGTTTTTT. It yields the protein CASSLAPGQDSTGELFF. The full variable domain, its missing parts supplied by reference TRBV7-6 and TRBJ2-2, is GAGVSQSPRYKVTKRGQDVALRCDPISGHVSLYWYRQALGQGPEFLTYFNYEAQQDKSGLPNDRFSAERPEGSISTLTIQRTEQRDSAMYRCASSLAPGQDSTGELFFGEGSRLTVL.

CDR3 DNA sequence: TGTGCCAGCCAGCGGGGAGAGACCCAGTACTTC. This sequence encodes CASQRGETQYF. V is TRBV2 and J is TRBJ2-5; TRBD2 matches 7 bases. J lost 4 bases, V lost 8 bases, and 1 base had no gene match. The germline gives CDR1 SNHLY, CDR2 FYNNEI. This CDR3 region has 11 residues. Full variable domain (remainder filled in from reference TRBV2 and TRBJ2-5): EPEVTQTPSHQVTQMGQEVILRCVPISNHLYFYWYRQILGQKVEFLVSFYNNEISEKSEIFDDQFSVERPDGSNFTLKIRSTKLEDSAMYFCASQRGETQYFGPGTRLLVL.

There are a few counts of this clone. The CDR3 region has the DNA TGTGCCAGCAGTGCGGACAAGAACACTGAAGCTTTCTTT. It encodes CASSADKNTEAFF. The chain has TRBV2 and TRBJ1-1; possible D gene TRBD1, 5 bases. This CDR3 has 13 residues. Germline lookup yields CDR1 SNHLY and CDR2 FYNNEI. V lost 4 bases and J lost 1, with 7 bases in between.